This T cell receptor (beta chain) is drawn from a study of cytomegalovirus exposure and HLA in healthy donors. General observations from the study: A later analysis appeared to link common viral pathogens to several of the most significant clusters.

The PCR contained 60 Vbeta and 13 Jbeta primers. The protocol was immunoSEQ multiplex PCR, while the TCRdb copy is restricted to in-frame clones and leaves out a portion. The sample has roughly 170,000 clones; roughly 81% are singletons. Trimming left V 1 base short and J 5 bases short, with 12 bases between. The germline CDR1 and CDR2 sequences are SGHTS and YDEGEE. CDR3 length equals 14 residues. Comments on this clone: Its antigen is undetermined.

This receptor was identified in a girl aged 5-17 years in good health and CMV-seropositive. Sequencing was performed on PBMCs. The chain has TRBV5-8 and TRBJ2-5; maybe TRBD1 (6 bases). In DNA form, the CDR3 reads TGTGCCAGCAGCTTGTTCGGACAGAGGGAGACCCAGTACTTC. It yields the protein CASSLFGQRETQYF.